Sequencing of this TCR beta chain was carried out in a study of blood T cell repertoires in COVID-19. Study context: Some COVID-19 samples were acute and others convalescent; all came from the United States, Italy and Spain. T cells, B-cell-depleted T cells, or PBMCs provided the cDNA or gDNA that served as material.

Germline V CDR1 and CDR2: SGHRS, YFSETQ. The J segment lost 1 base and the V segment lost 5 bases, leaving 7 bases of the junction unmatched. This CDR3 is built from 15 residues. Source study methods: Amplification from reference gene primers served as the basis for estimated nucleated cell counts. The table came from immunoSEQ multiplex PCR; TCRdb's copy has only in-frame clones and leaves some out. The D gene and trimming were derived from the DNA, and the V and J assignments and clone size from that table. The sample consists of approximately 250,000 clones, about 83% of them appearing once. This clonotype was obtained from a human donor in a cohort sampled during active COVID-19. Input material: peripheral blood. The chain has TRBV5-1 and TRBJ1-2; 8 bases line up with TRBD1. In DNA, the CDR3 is TGCGCCAGCAGACCCGGACAGGGAGATAACTATGGCTACACCTTC. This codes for CASRPGQGDNYGYTF.